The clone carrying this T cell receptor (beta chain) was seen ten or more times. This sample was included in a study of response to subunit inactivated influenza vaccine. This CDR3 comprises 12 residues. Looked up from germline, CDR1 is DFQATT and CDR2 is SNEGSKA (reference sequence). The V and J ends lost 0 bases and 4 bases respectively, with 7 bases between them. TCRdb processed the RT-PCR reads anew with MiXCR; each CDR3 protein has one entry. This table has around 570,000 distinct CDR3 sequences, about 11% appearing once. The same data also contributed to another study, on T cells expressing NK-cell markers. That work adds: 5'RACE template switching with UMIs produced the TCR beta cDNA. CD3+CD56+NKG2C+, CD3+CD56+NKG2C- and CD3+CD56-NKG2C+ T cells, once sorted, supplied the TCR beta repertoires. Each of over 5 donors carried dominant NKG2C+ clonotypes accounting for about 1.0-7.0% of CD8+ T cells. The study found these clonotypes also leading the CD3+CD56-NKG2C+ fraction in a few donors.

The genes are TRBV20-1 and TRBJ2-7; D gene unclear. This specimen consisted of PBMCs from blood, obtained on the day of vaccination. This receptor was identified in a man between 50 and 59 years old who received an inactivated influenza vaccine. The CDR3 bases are TGCAGTGCTAGAGATTTGTATTACGAGCAGTACTTC. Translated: CSARDLYYEQYF.